This entry lists 15 T cell receptor beta chains sequenced from one sample in a study of T cell responses to AZD1222 COVID-19 vaccine. Sequencing used immunoSEQ multiplex PCR; TCRdb keeps in-frame clones, though not all of them. The data show approximately 160,000 clones, about 93% seen once. The sample was peripheral blood, taken on day 0 of AZD1222 vaccination. The source is an adult in good health.

V gene TRBV24-1 combines with J gene TRBJ1-2, with TRBD1 matching 9 bases. The CDR3 contains 14 residues. J gave up 4 bases and V 4 bases, and 3 bases lay outside the gene matches. In germline, CDR1 is KGHDR, CDR2 SFDVKD. CDR3 in amino acids: CATSDQTGGYGYTF. The CDR3 coding sequence is TGTGCCACCAGTGACCAGACAGGGGGCTATGGCTACACCTTC.

The chain combines TRBV6-5 with TRBJ1-5; weak D call: TRBD1 (5 bases). Trimming stripped 4 bases from V and 4 bases from J, with 14 bases between. CDR1 and CDR2 from the germline V gene are MNHEY and SVGAGI. The CDR3 is made up of 15 amino acids. The CDR3 nucleotides are TGTGCCAGCAGTTCCGGGCGGGGGGTGAATCAGCCCCAGCATTTT. This codes for CASSSGRGVNQPQHF.

The chain employs TRBV28 and TRBJ2-5, with D unclear. With 2 bases removed from V and 4 bases from J, the gap between germline ends came to 11 bases. The CDR3 sequence is 14 residues long. Germline V CDR1 and CDR2: MDHEN, SYDVKM. For the CDR3, the DNA is TGTGCCAGCAGTTTAAGTAGTTTATTAGAGACCCAGTACTTC. Translating gives CASSLSSLLETQYF.

The chain is built from TRBV9 and TRBJ2-3; 7 nucleotides agree with TRBD2. The length of the CDR3 is 17 residues. J was trimmed by 4 bases and V by 0 bases; bases with no gene match: 11. Germline CDR1 is SGDLS and CDR2 is YYNGEE. This CDR3 reads CASSVDPRRAGADTQYF. The CDR3 nucleotides read TGTGCCAGCAGCGTAGACCCTCGGAGGGCGGGGGCAGATACGCAGTATTTT.

The rearrangement links TRBV28 to TRBJ2-5; D is possibly TRBD1 (6 bases). Germline V CDR1 and CDR2: MDHEN, SYDVKM. V was cut by 6 bases and J by 1 base, with 12 bases left in between. This CDR3 has 14 residues. In DNA, the CDR3 is TGTGCCAGCAGCCGTGGACAGCTCCAAGAGACCCAGTACTTC. It codes for CASSRGQLQETQYF.

The chain employs TRBV27 and TRBJ2-1, with TRBD2 identical over 9 bases. V lost 2 bases, J lost 9 bases, and 8 bases stayed unmatched. From germline, CDR1 is MNHEY and CDR2 SMNVEV (reference sequence). There are 15 residues in the CDR3. CDR3 bases: TGTGCCAGCAGTTTAGGGCTAGCGGGGCCTCGTGAGCAGTTCTTC. Translating gives CASSLGLAGPREQFF.

This clone was counted only a few times. This rearrangement joins TRBV6-5 to TRBJ2-1; 8 positions match TRBD1. The CDR3 contains 15 residues. Trimming took 4 bases from V and 7 from J; bases not matched to a gene: 9. The germline V gene has CDR1 MNHEY and CDR2 SVGAGI. CDR3: CASSSRQGARNEQFF. The CDR3 DNA reads as TGTGCCAGCAGTTCACGCCAGGGGGCTAGAAATGAGCAGTTCTTC.

This chain connects TRBV4-3 to TRBJ1-4; D possibly corresponds to TRBD1 (6 bases). Trimming stripped 4 bases from V and 7 bases from J, with 19 bases between. The CDR3 has 16 amino acids. The germline CDR1 and CDR2 sequences are LGHNA and YSLEER. The CDR3: CASSPPPGADPEKLFF. The CDR3 coding sequence is TGCGCCAGCAGCCCCCCCCCAGGGGCAGACCCTGAAAAACTGTTTTTT.

Comments on this clone: At one end the junction does not follow the germline gene, possibly because of a read error. This chain links TRBV7-7 with TRBJ2-7; unclear D gene. CDR1 is SSHAT and CDR2 is FNYEAQ in the germline V gene (reference sequence). The CDR3 spans 15 residues. CDR3 nucleotides: TGTGCTAGCAGCTCCTTTGGGGTGGGTCCCTACGAGCAGTACTTC. The encoded protein is CASSSFGVGPYEQYF.

The genes are TRBV4-2 and TRBJ1-4; D not certain. V lost 0 bases and J lost 4, with 9 bases in between. The CDR3 has 15 amino acids. Germline assignment: CDR1 LGHNA and CDR2 YNFKEQ. CDR3 coding DNA: TGTGCCAGCAGCCAAGATGAACACATTAATGAAAAACTGTTTTTT. It specifies CASSQDEHINEKLFF.

The CDR3 protein is CASSRQGGYGYTF. The CDR3 bases are TGTGCCAGCAGCCGCCAGGGTGGGTATGGCTACACCTTC. The genes are TRBV14 and TRBJ1-2, with a weak D call TRBD1 (5 bases). The CDR3 has 13 amino acids. The V gene lost 4 bases and the J gene lost 5 bases, with 11 bases spanning the gap. CDR1 SGHDN and CDR2 FVKESK come from the germline V gene.

J is TRBJ1-2 and V is TRBV6-5; weak D call: TRBD1 (6 bases). CDR3 length: 14 residues. The V gene lost 3 bases and the J gene lost 9 bases, with 17 bases spanning the gap. Looked up from germline, CDR1 is MNHEY and CDR2 is SVGAGI. This CDR3 is CASSYEGVGGSYTF. The DNA for the CDR3 is TGTGCCAGCAGTTATGAGGGGGTTGGGGGGAGCTACACCTTC.

This clone has a single count. The rearrangement joins TRBV14 to TRBJ1-2; D gene ambiguous. Germline loops: CDR1 SGHDN, CDR2 FVKESK. Deletions cut 4 bases from V and 3 bases from J, with 18 bases between. This CDR3 contains 16 residues. Here the CDR3 DNA reads TGTGCCAGCAGCCCCCGGACCGGGCGGGGAGACTATGGCTACACCTTC. It codes for CASSPRTGRGDYGYTF.

This chain uses TRBV18 with TRBJ1-2; D gene unclear. Germline V gives CDR1 KGHSH, CDR2 LQKENI. Trimming left V 2 bases short and J 3 bases short, with 13 bases between. This CDR3 spans 15 amino acids. The CDR3, as DNA: TGTGCCAGCTCACCAACTGGCGGACCCGACTATGGCTACACCTTC. It specifies CASSPTGGPDYGYTF.

The chain has TRBV6-2 or TRBV6-3 and TRBJ1-2, with no clear D. In germline, CDR1 is MNHEY, CDR2 SVGEGT. V was cut by 6 bases and J by 0 bases, with 2 bases left in between. The CDR3 is 11 residues long. For the CDR3, the DNA is TGTGCCAGCAGCCCTAACTATGGCTACACCTTC. It codes for CASSPNYGYTF.